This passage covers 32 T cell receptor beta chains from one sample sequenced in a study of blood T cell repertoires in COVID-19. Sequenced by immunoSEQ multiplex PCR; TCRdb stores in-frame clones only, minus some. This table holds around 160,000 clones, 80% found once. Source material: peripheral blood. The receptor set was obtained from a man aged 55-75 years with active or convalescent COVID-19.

CDR3 in amino acids: CASSTGTEGSPLHF. In DNA, the CDR3 is TGTGCCAGCAGCACCGGGACGGAGGGTTCACCCCTCCACTTT. This chain connects TRBV7-2 to TRBJ1-6, with D tentatively TRBD1 (5 bases). V was pared by 5 bases and J by 9 bases, with 14 bases between. The CDR3 is 14 amino acids. Germline CDR1 and CDR2: SGHTA and FQGNSA.

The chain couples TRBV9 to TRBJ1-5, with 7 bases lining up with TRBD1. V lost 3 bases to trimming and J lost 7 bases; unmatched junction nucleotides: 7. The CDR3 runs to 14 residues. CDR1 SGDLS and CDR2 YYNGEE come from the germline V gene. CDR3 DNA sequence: TGTGCCAGCAGCGGCCTGGGACAGAAGCAGCCCCAGCATTTT. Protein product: CASSGLGQKQPQHF.

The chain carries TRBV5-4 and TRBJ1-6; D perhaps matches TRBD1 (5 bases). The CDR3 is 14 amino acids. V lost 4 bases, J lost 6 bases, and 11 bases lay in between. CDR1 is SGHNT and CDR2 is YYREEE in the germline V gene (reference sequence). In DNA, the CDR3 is TGTGCCAGCAGCCTCGTAGGGGTTAATTCACCCCTCCACTTT. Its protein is CASSLVGVNSPLHF. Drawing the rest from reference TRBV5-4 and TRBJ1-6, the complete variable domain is ETGVTQSPTHLIKTRGQQVTLRCSSQSGHNTVSWYQQALGQGPQFIFQYYREEENGRGNFPPRFSGLQFPNYSSELNVNALELDDSALYLCASSLVGVNSPLHFGNGTRLTVT.

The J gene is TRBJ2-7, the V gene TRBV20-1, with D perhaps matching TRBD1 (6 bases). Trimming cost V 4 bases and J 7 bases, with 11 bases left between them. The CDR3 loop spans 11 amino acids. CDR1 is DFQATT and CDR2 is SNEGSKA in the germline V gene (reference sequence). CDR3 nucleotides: TGCAGTGCTACAGGGGTCGGAGAGCAGTACTTC. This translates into CSATGVGEQYF.

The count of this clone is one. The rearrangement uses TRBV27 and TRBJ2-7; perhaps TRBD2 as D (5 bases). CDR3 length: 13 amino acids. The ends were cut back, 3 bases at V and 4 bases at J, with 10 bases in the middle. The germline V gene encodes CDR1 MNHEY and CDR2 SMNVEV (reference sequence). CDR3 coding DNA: TGTGCCAGCAGTTTTACCTCGGGGTACGAGCAGTACTTC. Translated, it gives CASSFTSGYEQYF.

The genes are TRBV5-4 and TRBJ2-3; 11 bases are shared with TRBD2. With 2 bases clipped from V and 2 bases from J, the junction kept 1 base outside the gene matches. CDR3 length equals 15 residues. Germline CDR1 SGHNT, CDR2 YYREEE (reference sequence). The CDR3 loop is CASSLLAGATDTQYF. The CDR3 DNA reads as TGTGCCAGCAGCTTACTAGCGGGAGCCACAGATACGCAGTATTTT.

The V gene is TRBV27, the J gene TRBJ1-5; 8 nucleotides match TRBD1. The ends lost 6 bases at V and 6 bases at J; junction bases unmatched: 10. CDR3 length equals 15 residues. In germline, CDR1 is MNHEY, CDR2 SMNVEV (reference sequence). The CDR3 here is CASSADREIGQPQHF. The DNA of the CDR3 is TGTGCCAGCAGCGCGGACAGGGAGATTGGTCAGCCCCAGCATTTT.

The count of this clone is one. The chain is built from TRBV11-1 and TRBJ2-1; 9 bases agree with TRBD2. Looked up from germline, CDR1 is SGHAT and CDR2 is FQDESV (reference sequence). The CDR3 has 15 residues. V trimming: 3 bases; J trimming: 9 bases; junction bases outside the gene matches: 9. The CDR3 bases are TGTGCCAGCAGCTTGAAAGCGGGAGGTGGGGTTGAGCAGTTCTTC. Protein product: CASSLKAGGGVEQFF.

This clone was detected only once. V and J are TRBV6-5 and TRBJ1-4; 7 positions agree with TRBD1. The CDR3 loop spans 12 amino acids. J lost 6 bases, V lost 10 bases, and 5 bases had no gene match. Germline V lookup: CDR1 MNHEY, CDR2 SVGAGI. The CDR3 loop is CATRQGYEKLFF. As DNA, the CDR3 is TGTGCCACCCGACAGGGTTATGAAAAACTGTTTTTT.

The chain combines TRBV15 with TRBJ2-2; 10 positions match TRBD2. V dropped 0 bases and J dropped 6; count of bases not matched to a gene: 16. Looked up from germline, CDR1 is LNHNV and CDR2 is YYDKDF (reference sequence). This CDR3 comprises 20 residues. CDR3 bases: TGTGCCACCAGCAGAGATCCGGCTGCTAGCGGGAGTGTTGGGTCCGGGGAGCTGTTTTTT. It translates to CATSRDPAASGSVGSGELFF.

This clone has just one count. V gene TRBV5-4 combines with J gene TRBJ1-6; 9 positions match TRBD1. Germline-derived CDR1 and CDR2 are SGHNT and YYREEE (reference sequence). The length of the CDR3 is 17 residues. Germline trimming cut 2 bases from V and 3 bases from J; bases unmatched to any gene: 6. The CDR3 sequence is CASSFEEGQGYNSPLHF. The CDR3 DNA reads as TGTGCCAGCAGCTTTGAAGAGGGACAGGGCTATAATTCACCCCTCCACTTT.

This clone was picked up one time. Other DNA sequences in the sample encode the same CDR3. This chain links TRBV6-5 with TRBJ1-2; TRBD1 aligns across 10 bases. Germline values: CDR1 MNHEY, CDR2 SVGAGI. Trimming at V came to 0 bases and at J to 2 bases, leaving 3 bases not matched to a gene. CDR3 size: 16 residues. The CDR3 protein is CASSYSRTGGNYGYTF. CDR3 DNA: TGTGCCAGCAGTTACTCTCGGACAGGGGGGAACTATGGCTACACCTTC.

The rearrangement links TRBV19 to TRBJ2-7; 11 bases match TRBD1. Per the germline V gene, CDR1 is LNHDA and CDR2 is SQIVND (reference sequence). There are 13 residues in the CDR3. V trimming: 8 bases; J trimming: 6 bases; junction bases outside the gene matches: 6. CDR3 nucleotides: TGTGCCAGTGATCCCGGGACAGGGGGCGAGCAGTACTTC. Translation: CASDPGTGGEQYF.

CDR3 sequence: CASSHNPSGSFGTDTQYF. The CDR3 nucleotides read TGTGCCAGCAGTCACAACCCTAGCGGGAGTTTCGGCACAGATACGCAGTATTTT. The gene calls are TRBV28 and TRBJ2-3, with 10 positions matching TRBD2. The CDR3 runs 18 residues. V shed 5 bases, J shed 1 base, and the junction held 12 bases outside the gene matches. Germline CDR1 and CDR2: MDHEN and SYDVKM.

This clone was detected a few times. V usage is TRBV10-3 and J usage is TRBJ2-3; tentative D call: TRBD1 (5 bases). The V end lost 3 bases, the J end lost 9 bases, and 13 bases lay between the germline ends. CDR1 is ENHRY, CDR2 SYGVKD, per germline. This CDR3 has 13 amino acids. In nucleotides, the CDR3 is TGTGCCATCAGTGAACCTCGACAGTTGACGCAGTATTTT. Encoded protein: CAISEPRQLTQYF.

CDR3 amino acids: CASSPGTSNSPLHF. The CDR3 nucleotides are TGTGCCAGCAGCCCCGGGACATCGAATTCACCCCTCCACTTT. V and J are TRBV7-9 and TRBJ1-6, with a weak D call TRBD1 (6 bases). Germline V gene lookup returns CDR1 SEHNR and CDR2 FQNEAQ (reference sequence). Between the trimmed V and J ends, which lost 5 bases and 7 bases, there was a span of 12 bases. This CDR3 comprises 14 residues.

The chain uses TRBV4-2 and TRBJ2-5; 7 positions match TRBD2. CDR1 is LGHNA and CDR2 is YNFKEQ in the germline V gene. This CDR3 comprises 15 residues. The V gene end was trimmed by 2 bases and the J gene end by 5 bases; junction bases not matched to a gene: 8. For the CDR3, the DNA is TGTGCCAGCAGCCAAAACGCGGGAGCGTTGGAGACCCAGTACTTC. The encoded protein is CASSQNAGALETQYF.

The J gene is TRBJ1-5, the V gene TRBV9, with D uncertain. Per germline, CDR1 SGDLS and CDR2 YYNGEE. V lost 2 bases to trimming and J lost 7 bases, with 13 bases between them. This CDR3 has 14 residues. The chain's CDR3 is CASSVGRSGQPQHF. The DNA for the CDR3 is TGTGCCAGCAGCGTCGGACGGAGCGGACAGCCCCAGCATTTT.

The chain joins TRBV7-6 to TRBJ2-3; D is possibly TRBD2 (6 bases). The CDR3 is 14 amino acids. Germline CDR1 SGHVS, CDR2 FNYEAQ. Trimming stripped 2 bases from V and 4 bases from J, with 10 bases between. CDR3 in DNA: TGTGCCAGCAGCTTAATCGGGGAGGCAGATACGCAGTATTTT. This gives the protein CASSLIGEADTQYF.

The CDR3 DNA reads TGTGCCAGCAGTTTAACGGTTCCCGGGGAGCTGTTTTTT. Residues: CASSLTVPGELFF. The V and J genes are TRBV27 and TRBJ2-2; D not resolved. Germline V lookup: CDR1 MNHEY, CDR2 SMNVEV (reference sequence). Between the trimmed V and J ends, which lost 2 bases and 6 bases, there was a span of 7 bases. There are 13 residues in the CDR3.

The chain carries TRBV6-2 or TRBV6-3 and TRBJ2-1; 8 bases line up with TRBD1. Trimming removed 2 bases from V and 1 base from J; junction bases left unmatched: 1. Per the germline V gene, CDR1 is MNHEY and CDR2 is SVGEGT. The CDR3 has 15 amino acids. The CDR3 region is CASSYQGASYNEQFF. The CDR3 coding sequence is TGTGCCAGCAGTTACCAGGGGGCGTCCTACAATGAGCAGTTCTTC.

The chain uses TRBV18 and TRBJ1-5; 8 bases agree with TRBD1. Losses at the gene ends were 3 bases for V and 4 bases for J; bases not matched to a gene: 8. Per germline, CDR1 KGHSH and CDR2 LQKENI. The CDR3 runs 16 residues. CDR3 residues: CASSPSAGGLNQPQHF. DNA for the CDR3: TGTGCCAGCTCACCCTCGGCAGGGGGCTTGAATCAGCCCCAGCATTTT.

The CDR3: CASSQDQAGYTEAFF. The CDR3 coding sequence is TGTGCCAGCAGCCAAGATCAGGCAGGGTACACTGAAGCTTTCTTT. The chain uses TRBV4-2 and TRBJ1-1; possible D gene TRBD1, 5 bases. The germline V gene encodes CDR1 LGHNA and CDR2 YNFKEQ. V was shortened by 0 bases and J by 3 bases, with 11 bases between the two germline ends. This CDR3 contains 15 residues.

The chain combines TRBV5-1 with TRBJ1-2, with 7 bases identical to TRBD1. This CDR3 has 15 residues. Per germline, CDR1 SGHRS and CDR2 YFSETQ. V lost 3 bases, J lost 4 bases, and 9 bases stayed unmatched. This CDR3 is CASSSSAGGSYGYTF. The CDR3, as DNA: TGCGCCAGCAGCTCTAGCGCAGGGGGTAGCTATGGCTACACCTTC.

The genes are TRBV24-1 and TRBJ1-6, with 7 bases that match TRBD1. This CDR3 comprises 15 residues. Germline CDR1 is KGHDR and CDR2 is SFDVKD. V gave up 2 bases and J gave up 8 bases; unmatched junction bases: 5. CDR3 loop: CATSDWRGRDSPLHF. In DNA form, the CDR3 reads TGTGCCACCAGTGATTGGAGGGGGCGGGATTCACCCCTCCACTTT.

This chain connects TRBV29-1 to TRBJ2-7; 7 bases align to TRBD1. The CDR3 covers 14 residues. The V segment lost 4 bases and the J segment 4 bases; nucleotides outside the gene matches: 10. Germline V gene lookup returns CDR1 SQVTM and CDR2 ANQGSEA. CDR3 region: CSVGGNRGGYEQYF. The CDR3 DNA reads TGCAGCGTTGGAGGGAACAGGGGCGGGTACGAGCAGTACTTC.

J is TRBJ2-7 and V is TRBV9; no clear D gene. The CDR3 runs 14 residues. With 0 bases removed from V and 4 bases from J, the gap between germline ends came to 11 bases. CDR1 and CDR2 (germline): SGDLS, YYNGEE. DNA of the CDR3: TGTGCCAGCAGCGTAGTTGCGGAACCTTACGAGCAGTACTTC. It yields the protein CASSVVAEPYEQYF.

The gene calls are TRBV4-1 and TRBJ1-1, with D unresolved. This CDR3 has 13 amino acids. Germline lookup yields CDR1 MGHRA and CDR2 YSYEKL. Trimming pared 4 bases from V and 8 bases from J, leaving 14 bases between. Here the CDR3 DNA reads TGCGCCAGCAGCCTCGCCTCCCAGAGGGAAGCTTTCTTT. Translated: CASSLASQREAFF.

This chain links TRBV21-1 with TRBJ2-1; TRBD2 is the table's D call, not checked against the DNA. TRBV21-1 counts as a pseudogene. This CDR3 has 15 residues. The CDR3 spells CASGPPSASGNEQFF. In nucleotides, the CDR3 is TGTGCCAGCGGCCCTCCTTCGGCTAGCGGCAATGAGCAGTTCTTC.

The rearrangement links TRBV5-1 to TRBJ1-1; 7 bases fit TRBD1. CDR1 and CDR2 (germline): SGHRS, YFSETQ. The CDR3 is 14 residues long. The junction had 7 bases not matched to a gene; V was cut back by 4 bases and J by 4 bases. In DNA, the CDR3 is TGCGCCAGCAGCGGGAACGCAGGGGGCACTGAAGCTTTCTTT. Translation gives CASSGNAGGTEAFF.

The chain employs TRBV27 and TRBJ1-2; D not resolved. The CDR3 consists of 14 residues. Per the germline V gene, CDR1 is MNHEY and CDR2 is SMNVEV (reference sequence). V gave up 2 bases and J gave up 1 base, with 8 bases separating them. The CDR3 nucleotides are TGTGCCAGCAGTTTAAGCAGGAATAACTATGGCTACACCTTC. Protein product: CASSLSRNNYGYTF.

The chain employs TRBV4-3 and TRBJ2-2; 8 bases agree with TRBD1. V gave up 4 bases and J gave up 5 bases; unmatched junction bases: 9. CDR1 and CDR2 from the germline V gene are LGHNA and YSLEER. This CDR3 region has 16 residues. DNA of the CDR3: TGCGCCAGCAGCCTGATCGGACAGGGCGGGACCGGGGAGCTGTTTTTT. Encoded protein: CASSLIGQGGTGELFF.